One sample yielded the 11 T cell receptor beta chains listed below, sequenced in a study of technical replicates of blood from a handful of donors. TCRdb keeps only in-frame clones here, not all; method: immunoSEQ multiplex PCR. Of 50,000 to 70,000 clones in the sample, around 88% are singletons; the top ten hold 5.1%. Material for sequencing was PBMCs. These receptors all come from a human donor in good health. Some clones in this sample may be carry-over from other donors' samples.

This clone was seen just once. The J gene is TRBJ2-7, the V gene TRBV7-3, with 7 bases fitting TRBD1. The trim removed 5 bases at V and 0 bases at J, leaving 7 bases unmatched. CDR1 SGHTA and CDR2 FQGTGA come from the germline V gene. This CDR3 is built from 15 residues. The CDR3 here is CASSPTGQDSYEQYF. The CDR3 DNA sequence: TGTGCCAGCAGCCCCACCGGACAGGACTCCTACGAGCAGTACTTC.

V is TRBV5-6 and J is TRBJ1-2; D is undetermined. V lost 2 bases, J lost 8 bases, and 16 bases lay in between. This CDR3 has 14 residues. CDR1 and CDR2 (germline): SGHDT, YYEEEE. CDR3 DNA sequence: TGTGCCAGCAGCTTTTTGGGATTAGGAGGAGGCTACACCTTC. Its translation: CASSFLGLGGGYTF. Full variable domain (outside the CDR3, taken from reference TRBV5-6 and TRBJ1-2): DAGVTQSPTHLIKTRGQQVTLRCSPKSGHDTVSWYQQALGQGPQFIFQYYEEEERQRGNFPDRFSGHQFPNYSSELNVNALLLGDSALYLCASSFLGLGGGYTFGSGTRLTVV.

The rearrangement joins TRBV2 to TRBJ1-5; TRBD1 matches at 8 bases. This CDR3 has 13 amino acids. In germline, CDR1 is SNHLY, CDR2 FYNNEI. J gave up 5 bases and V 7 bases, and 4 bases lay outside the gene matches. In DNA, the CDR3 is TGTGCCAGCAAGACAGGGGTTTATCAGCCCCAGCATTTT. Translation: CASKTGVYQPQHF. The entire variable domain, with the rest obtained from reference TRBV2 and TRBJ1-5, is as follows: EPEVTQTPSHQVTQMGQEVILRCVPISNHLYFYWYRQILGQKVEFLVSFYNNEISEKSEIFDDQFSVERPDGSNFTLKIRSTKLEDSAMYFCASKTGVYQPQHFGDGTRLSIL.

This chain links TRBV9 with TRBJ2-2; D is possibly TRBD1 (6 bases). CDR1 and CDR2 from the germline V gene are SGDLS and YYNGEE. The V end was cut by 3 bases, the J end by 5 bases, with 17 bases between. This CDR3 contains 16 residues. The CDR3 DNA is TGTGCCAGCAGCGCAGCAGGCAGGGGCGGGACCGGGGAGCTGTTTTTT. Translating it yields CASSAAGRGGTGELFF.

The J gene is TRBJ1-2, the V gene TRBV9, with a possible D match to TRBD1 (6 bases). The CDR3 spans 15 residues. The germline V gene encodes CDR1 SGDLS and CDR2 YYNGEE. Trimming removed 2 bases from V and 7 bases from J, with 18 bases in between. The CDR3 nucleotides are TGTGCCAGCAGCGTCGTCGGGGGGGCAGAGGGTGGCTACACCTTC. The encoded protein is CASSVVGGAEGGYTF.

The chain has TRBV7-2 and TRBJ1-2; a weak D match, TRBD1 (5 bases). V lost 8 bases, J lost 4 bases, and 17 bases lay in between. In germline, CDR1 is SGHTA, CDR2 FQGNSA. The CDR3 is 14 amino acids. The CDR3 bases are TGTGCCAGCGCGCGTCAGGGAACCAGCTATGGCTACACCTTC. It codes for CASARQGTSYGYTF.

The chain is built from TRBV15 and TRBJ1-2; D perhaps matches TRBD1 (5 bases). Germline V gene lookup returns CDR1 LNHNV and CDR2 YYDKDF (reference sequence). There are 13 residues in the CDR3. With 3 bases removed from V and 4 bases from J, the gap between germline ends came to 9 bases. The CDR3 DNA reads TGTGCCACCAGCAGGGGGGAGGCCTATGGCTACACCTTC. Its protein product is CATSRGEAYGYTF.

This clone turned up a few times. V and J are TRBV4-3 and TRBJ2-7; 8 nucleotides line up with TRBD1. From germline, CDR1 is LGHNA and CDR2 YSLEER. The length of the CDR3 is 15 residues. V lost 2 bases and J lost 5; bases outside the gene matches: 8. CDR3 residues: CASSQRWTGSDEQYF. For the CDR3, the DNA is TGCGCCAGCAGCCAACGCTGGACAGGGTCCGACGAGCAGTACTTC.

The rearrangement joins TRBV5-1 to TRBJ1-5, with unresolved D. Germline values: CDR1 SGHRS, CDR2 YFSETQ. With 0 bases removed from V and 3 bases from J, the gap between germline ends came to 7 bases. The CDR3 runs to 14 residues. The DNA for the CDR3 is TGCGCCAGCAGCTTGGCCGGGGACAATCAGCCCCAGCATTTT. Its translation: CASSLAGDNQPQHF. The entire variable domain, with the rest obtained from reference TRBV5-1 and TRBJ1-5, is as follows: KAGVTQTPRYLIKTRGQQVTLSCSPISGHRSVSWYQQTPGQGLQFLFEYFSETQRNKGNFPGRFSGRQFSNSRSEMNVSTLELGDSALYLCASSLAGDNQPQHFGDGTRLSIL.

The chain employs TRBV7-2 and TRBJ2-2; perhaps TRBD2 as D (5 bases). Trimming shortened V by 5 bases and J by 3 bases, and 10 bases separated the two germline ends. CDR3 length: 14 amino acids. Germline CDR1 and CDR2: SGHTA and FQGNSA. CDR3 residues: CASSISGYTGELFF. The DNA of the CDR3 is TGTGCCAGCAGCATAAGCGGTTACACCGGGGAGCTGTTTTTT.

This chain connects TRBV7-2 to TRBJ1-2; D perhaps matches TRBD1 (5 bases). Trimming cost V 1 base and J 4 bases, with 13 bases left between them. This CDR3 region has 15 residues. Looked up from germline, CDR1 is SGHTA and CDR2 is FQGNSA. Here the CDR3 reads CASSLGAGFSYGYTF. CDR3 sequence (DNA): TGTGCCAGCAGCTTAGGGGCAGGGTTTAGCTATGGCTACACCTTC.